This TCR beta chain is drawn from a study of cytomegalovirus exposure and HLA in healthy donors. As to this clone: The antigen is unknown.

This CDR3 region has 17 residues. Deletions cut 6 bases from V and 0 bases from J, with 18 bases between. Germline CDR1 and CDR2: SNHLY and FYNNEI. In the PCR, 60 Vbeta and 13 Jbeta primers were used. Using immunoSEQ multiplex PCR, the repertoire was profiled, and TCRdb retains in-frame clones only, with some absent. The sample has around 150,000 clones, approximately 61% seen once. Findings and caveats of the study: Some V segments, including TRBV6-2 and TRBV6-3, were excluded as indistinguishable.

The sample taken for sequencing was PBMCs. The clonotype comes from a human donor in good health. The chain has TRBV2 and TRBJ2-4; D perhaps matches TRBD2 (6 bases). The chain's CDR3 is CASSANVGGVAKNIQYF. CDR3 DNA: TGTGCCAGCAGCGCCAATGTGGGGGGAGTAGCCAAAAACATTCAGTACTTC.